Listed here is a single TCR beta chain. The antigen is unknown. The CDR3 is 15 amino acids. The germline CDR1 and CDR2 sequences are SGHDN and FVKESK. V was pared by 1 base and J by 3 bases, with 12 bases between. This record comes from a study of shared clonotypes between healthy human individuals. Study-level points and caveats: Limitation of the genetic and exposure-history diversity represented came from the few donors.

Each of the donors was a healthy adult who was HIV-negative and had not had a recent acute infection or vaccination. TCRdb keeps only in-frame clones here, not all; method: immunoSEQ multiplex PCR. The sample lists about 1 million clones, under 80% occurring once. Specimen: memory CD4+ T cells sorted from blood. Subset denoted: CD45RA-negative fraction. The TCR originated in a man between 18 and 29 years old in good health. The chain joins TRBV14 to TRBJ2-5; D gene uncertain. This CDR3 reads CASSQGLWGKETQYF. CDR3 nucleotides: TGTGCCAGCAGCCAAGGGTTATGGGGTAAAGAGACCCAGTACTTC.